The rows below give T cell receptor beta chains drawn from one sample of a study of early T cells in non-severe SARS-CoV-2 infection. TCRdb passed the 5' RACE reads through MiXCR, listing each CDR3 protein once. The profile shows under 70,000 distinct CDR3 sequences, roughly 5.3% of them singletons. Sequences were obtained from whole blood. Receptors were obtained from an adult who was a healthcare worker with PCR-confirmed SARS-CoV-2 infection or an uninfected control (not recorded which). The CDR3 runs from the conserved cysteine through the conserved F or W. Fields, in order: J gene, V gene, CDR3 protein.

j_call: TRBJ2-5; v_call: TRBV28; cdr3_aa: CASTLSGGVLETQYF
j_call: TRBJ2-5; v_call: TRBV7-8; cdr3_aa: CASSRGGGEETQYF
j_call: TRBJ1-1; v_call: TRBV29-1; cdr3_aa: CSVECRANTEAFF
j_call: TRBJ2-4; v_call: TRBV11-2; cdr3_aa: CASSAGAGLHIQYF
j_call: TRBJ2-5; v_call: TRBV11-2; cdr3_aa: CASSFGSVQETQYF
j_call: TRBJ1-4; v_call: TRBV6-6; cdr3_aa: CASSSQSTGLRGLGEKLFF
j_call: TRBJ2-5; v_call: TRBV20-1; cdr3_aa: CSAMELVAQETQYF
j_call: TRBJ2-2; v_call: TRBV7-7; cdr3_aa: CASSQTSGGELFF
j_call: TRBJ2-6; v_call: TRBV6-5; cdr3_aa: CASSLVTSGANVLTF
j_call: TRBJ2-3; v_call: TRBV12-3/TRBV12-4; cdr3_aa: CASSPDNTQYF
j_call: TRBJ2-1; v_call: TRBV7-9; cdr3_aa: CASSAARDNEQFF
j_call: TRBJ2-5; v_call: TRBV5-1; cdr3_aa: CASSLATSGIGPKTQYF
j_call: TRBJ2-7; v_call: TRBV15; cdr3_aa: CATSRDDGPRTESYF
j_call: TRBJ1-3; v_call: TRBV6-6; cdr3_aa: CASSAVGNTIYF
j_call: TRBJ2-2; v_call: TRBV20-1; cdr3_aa: CSAGMGQANTGELFF
j_call: TRBJ2-7; v_call: TRBV27; cdr3_aa: CASSLSVTGTGPPNSYEQYF
j_call: TRBJ2-7; v_call: TRBV25-1; cdr3_aa: CASSEYLSYEQYF
j_call: TRBJ2-6; v_call: TRBV29-1; cdr3_aa: CSVEDSSGANVLTF
j_call: TRBJ1-5; v_call: TRBV12-3/TRBV12-4; cdr3_aa: CASSIQVVGEPQHF
j_call: TRBJ2-5; v_call: TRBV29-1; cdr3_aa: CSVEKGPTEETQYF
j_call: TRBJ2-7; v_call: TRBV12-5; cdr3_aa: CASGSAAGIGYEQYF
j_call: TRBJ2-3; v_call: TRBV12-3/TRBV12-4; cdr3_aa: CASSNTADTQYF